This T cell receptor (beta chain) was captured by sequencing in a study of cytomegalovirus exposure and HLA in healthy donors. Across the study: An earlier analysis found 95 million to 140 million unique TCR beta sequences from approximately 190 million T cells. General study points: For most TCR sequences rarity was the rule, although some public TCRs occurred in many donors. HLA alleles showed associations with 15,000 to 20,000 TCR beta sequences in a later analysis, at a 0.05 false discovery rate.

V was pared by 0 bases and J by 3 bases, with 15 bases between. The V gene's germline CDR1 is SGHNT and CDR2 YENEEA. CDR3 length: 17 residues. Worth noting for this clone: Its target is unknown.

The PCR was carried out with 60 Vbeta primers and 13 Jbeta primers. Sequencing was performed with immunoSEQ multiplex PCR; in TCRdb, only in-frame clones are kept and a portion is missing. Of about 160,000 clones listed, roughly 78% are singletons. Sequenced sample: PBMCs. The genes are TRBV11-3 and TRBJ2-1; a weak D match, TRBD1 (6 bases). This clonotype was sampled from a man between 40 and 49 years old in good health and CMV-seronegative. CDR3 residues: CASSLDRGGVGYNEQFF. CDR3 nucleotide sequence: TGTGCCAGCAGCTTAGATCGAGGGGGAGTGGGCTACAATGAGCAGTTCTTC.